These T cell receptor beta chains were read from a single sample in a study of vaccination and CD4 T cells after COVID-19. Their antigens remain unidentified. One entry per CDR3 protein, called by TCRdb with MiXCR from the PCR reads. The sample contains some 23,000 distinct CDR3 sequences, under 55% of which appear only once. The sample in question was CD4+ T cells from blood, cultured in vitro, obtained before SARS-CoV-2 vaccination. These receptor sequences come from a human donor who received a COVID-19 vaccine. The CDR3 runs from the conserved cysteine through the conserved F or W. The D gene is left open where the match is weak. The size of a clone is reported for some rows only, either as once, few or many, or as a class for expanded clones.

V: TRBV6-5; size: few; J: TRBJ2-1; D: .; CDR3: CASSYLSAWDEQFF; DNA: TGTGCCAGCAGTTACCTCTCGGCGTGGGATGAGCAGTTCTTC
V: TRBV7-2; size: few; J: TRBJ2-5; D: .; CDR3: CASSWVRDGSETQYF; DNA: TGTGCCAGCAGCTGGGTCCGGGACGGATCGGAGACCCAGTACTTC
V: TRBV6-1; size: few; J: TRBJ1-5; D: .; CDR3: CATGGNSNQPQHF; DNA: TGTGCCACGGGCGGAAATAGCAATCAGCCCCAGCATTTT
V: TRBV4-2; size: .; J: TRBJ2-6; D: TRBD1; CDR3: CASSLTGQGAGGANVLTF; DNA: TGTGCCAGCAGCCTTACGGGACAGGGGGCCGGTGGGGCCAACGTCCTGACTTTC
V: TRBV6-5; size: few; J: TRBJ2-2; D: .; CDR3: CASSYSGNTGELFF; DNA: TGTGCCAGCAGTTACTCGGGAAACACCGGGGAGCTGTTTTTT
V: TRBV20-1; size: .; J: TRBJ1-1; D: TRBD1; CDR3: CSAEGQLNTEAFF; DNA: TGCAGTGCTGAGGGACAGTTGAACACTGAAGCTTTCTTT
V: TRBV30; size: few; J: TRBJ2-7; D: .; CDR3: CAWSVRRGSYEQYF; DNA: TGTGCCTGGAGTGTACGCAGGGGTTCCTACGAGCAGTACTTC
V: TRBV10-3; size: few; J: TRBJ1-2; D: .; CDR3: CATSLDRNYGYTF; DNA: TGTGCCACCTCTTTGGACAGAAACTATGGCTACACCTTC
V: TRBV20-1; size: .; J: TRBJ2-3; D: TRBD2; CDR3: CSAKLAGIPDTQYF; DNA: TGCAGTGCCAAACTAGCGGGGATCCCAGATACGCAGTATTTT
V: TRBV10-1; size: .; J: TRBJ2-3; D: TRBD2; CDR3: CASSAGLAGGETQYF; DNA: TGCGCCAGCAGCGCTGGACTAGCGGGGGGGGAGACGCAGTATTTT
V: TRBV20-1; size: few; J: TRBJ2-5; D: TRBD2; CDR3: CSAPGGGKETQYF; DNA: TGCAGTGCCCCCGGGGGGGGCAAAGAGACCCAGTACTTC
V: TRBV6-1; size: few; J: TRBJ2-2; D: TRBD1; CDR3: CATDGDREAGELFF; DNA: TGTGCCACTGACGGGGACAGGGAAGCCGGGGAGCTGTTTTTT
V: TRBV19; size: .; J: TRBJ1-2; D: TRBD1; CDR3: CASSPGTGRFGYTF; DNA: TGTGCCAGTAGTCCTGGGACAGGGCGTTTCGGCTACACCTTC
V: TRBV5-4; size: .; J: TRBJ2-5; D: .; CDR3: CASSLAGLKETQYF; DNA: TGTGCCAGCAGCTTGGCCGGACTGAAAGAGACCCAGTACTTC
V: TRBV6-1; size: few; J: TRBJ1-2; D: .; CDR3: CASRGLYGYTF; DNA: TGTGCCAGCAGGGGGCTCTATGGCTACACCTTC
V: TRBV6-5; size: .; J: TRBJ2-7; D: TRBD2; CDR3: CASSYSRGGRYEQYF; DNA: TGTGCCAGCAGTTACTCGCGGGGGGGCCGCTACGAGCAGTACTTC
V: TRBV14; size: .; J: TRBJ2-1; D: .; CDR3: CASSQVGGYNEQFF; DNA: TGTGCCAGCAGCCAAGTCGGAGGCTACAATGAGCAGTTCTTC
V: TRBV5-6; size: .; J: TRBJ2-1; D: TRBD2; CDR3: CASSLGLAGGQEQFF; DNA: TGTGCCAGCAGCTTGGGGCTAGCGGGGGGGCAGGAGCAGTTCTTC
V: TRBV24-1; size: .; J: TRBJ2-1; D: .; CDR3: CATSDRANEQFF; DNA: TGTGCCACCAGTGACAGGGCGAATGAGCAGTTCTTC
V: TRBV27; size: .; J: TRBJ2-7; D: .; CDR3: CASSRQGGQGTPYEQYF; DNA: TGTGCCAGCAGTAGGCAGGGGGGCCAAGGAACTCCCTACGAGCAGTACTTC
V: TRBV7-9; size: .; J: TRBJ2-3; D: TRBD1; CDR3: CASSPSRDRGWTDTQYF; DNA: TGTGCCAGCAGCCCGAGTCGGGACAGGGGATGGACAGATACGCAGTATTTT
V: TRBV19; size: few; J: TRBJ2-3; D: .; CDR3: CASSIGSTDTQYF; DNA: TGTGCCAGTAGTATCGGAAGCACAGATACGCAGTATTTT
V: TRBV18; size: .; J: TRBJ1-6; D: .; CDR3: CASSPEGRGSPLHF; DNA: TGTGCCAGCTCACCGGAGGGCCGTGGCTCACCCCTCCACTTT
V: TRBV18; size: .; J: TRBJ2-5; D: TRBD1; CDR3: CASSRDRTQETQYF; DNA: TGTGCCAGCTCACGGGACAGGACCCAAGAGACCCAGTACTTC
V: TRBV7-6; size: .; J: TRBJ1-5; D: .; CDR3: CAGSLIQGGNQPQHF; DNA: TGTGCCGGCAGCCTCATACAGGGTGGCAATCAGCCCCAGCATTTT
V: TRBV20-1; size: few; J: TRBJ2-3; D: TRBD2; CDR3: CSAQTTTSGENTDTQYF; DNA: TGCAGTGCTCAAACTACAACTAGCGGGGAGAACACAGATACGCAGTATTTT
V: TRBV6-5; size: few; J: TRBJ1-5; D: .; CDR3: CASSYSTIGQPQHF; DNA: TGTGCCAGCAGTTACTCGACGATCGGGCAGCCCCAGCATTTT
V: TRBV2; size: few; J: TRBJ1-5; D: TRBD1; CDR3: CASRGTVSNQPQHF; DNA: TGTGCCAGCAGAGGGACAGTTAGCAATCAGCCCCAGCATTTT
V: TRBV18; size: once; J: TRBJ1-6; D: .; CDR3: CASSPRGIAYNSPLHF; DNA: TGTGCCAGCTCACCAAGGGGGATCGCCTATAATTCACCCCTCCACTTT
V: TRBV20-1; size: .; J: TRBJ1-4; D: .; CDR3: CSADGGSTNEKLFF; DNA: TGCAGTGCCGACGGAGGTTCAACTAATGAAAAACTGTTTTTT
V: TRBV2; size: few; J: TRBJ1-2; D: .; CDR3: CASSELGRGPGYTF; DNA: TGTGCCAGCAGTGAACTGGGACGGGGGCCTGGCTACACCTTC
V: TRBV29-1; size: .; J: TRBJ1-1; D: .; CDR3: CSVSEQVNTEAFF; DNA: TGCAGCGTCTCCGAACAGGTGAACACTGAAGCTTTCTTT
V: TRBV20-1; size: few; J: TRBJ1-1; D: .; CDR3: CSARTGNTEAFF; DNA: TGCAGTGCGCGGACGGGAAACACTGAAGCTTTCTTT
V: TRBV21-1; size: few; J: TRBJ1-2; D: .; CDR3: CASSKETVEARGYTF; DNA: TGTGCCAGCAGCAAAGAGACGGTCGAGGCACGAGGCTACACCTTC
V: TRBV6-1; size: .; J: TRBJ2-1; D: .; CDR3: CASTQGGPNSYNEQFF; DNA: TGTGCCAGCACCCAAGGGGGACCAAACTCCTACAATGAGCAGTTCTTC
V: TRBV6-1; size: once; J: TRBJ1-2; D: .; CDR3: CASSDAAGTWNYGYTF; DNA: TGTGCCAGCAGTGACGCGGCAGGAACCTGGAACTATGGCTACACCTTC
V: TRBV28; size: .; J: TRBJ1-2; D: .; CDR3: CASSAQPRGGWGYTF; DNA: TGTGCCAGCAGTGCTCAACCTAGGGGAGGGTGGGGCTACACCTTC
V: TRBV20-1; size: .; J: TRBJ2-1; D: .; CDR3: CSASRFPSYNEQFF; DNA: TGCAGTGCTAGTCGCTTCCCCTCCTACAATGAGCAGTTCTTC
V: TRBV5-1; size: .; J: TRBJ2-1; D: .; CDR3: CASSFGGSSYNEQFF; DNA: TGCGCCAGCAGCTTCGGGGGTAGCTCCTACAATGAGCAGTTCTTC
V: TRBV10-1; size: few; J: TRBJ2-7; D: .; CDR3: CASSRQIRYEQYF; DNA: TGCGCCAGCAGTCGACAAATACGGTACGAGCAGTACTTC
V: TRBV5-1; size: .; J: TRBJ1-6; D: .; CDR3: CASRSDSSPLHF; DNA: TGCGCCAGCAGATCTGACAGTTCACCCCTCCACTTT